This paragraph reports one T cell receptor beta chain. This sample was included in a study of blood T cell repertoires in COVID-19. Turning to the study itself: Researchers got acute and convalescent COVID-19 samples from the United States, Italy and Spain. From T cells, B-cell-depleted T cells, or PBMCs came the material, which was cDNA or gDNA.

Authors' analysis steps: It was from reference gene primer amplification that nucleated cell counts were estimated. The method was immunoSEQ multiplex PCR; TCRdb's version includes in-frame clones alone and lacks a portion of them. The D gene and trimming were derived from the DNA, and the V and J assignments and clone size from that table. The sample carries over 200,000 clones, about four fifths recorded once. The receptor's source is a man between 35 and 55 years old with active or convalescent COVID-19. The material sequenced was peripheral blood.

CDR3: CASSSTDGNTIYF. DNA of the CDR3: TGTGCCAGCAGTTCGACAGACGGAAACACCATATATTTT. This chain joins TRBV12-3 or TRBV12-4 and TRBJ1-3, with D tentatively TRBD1 (5 bases). V dropped 4 bases and J dropped 4 bases, with 8 bases sitting between them. This CDR3 has 13 residues.